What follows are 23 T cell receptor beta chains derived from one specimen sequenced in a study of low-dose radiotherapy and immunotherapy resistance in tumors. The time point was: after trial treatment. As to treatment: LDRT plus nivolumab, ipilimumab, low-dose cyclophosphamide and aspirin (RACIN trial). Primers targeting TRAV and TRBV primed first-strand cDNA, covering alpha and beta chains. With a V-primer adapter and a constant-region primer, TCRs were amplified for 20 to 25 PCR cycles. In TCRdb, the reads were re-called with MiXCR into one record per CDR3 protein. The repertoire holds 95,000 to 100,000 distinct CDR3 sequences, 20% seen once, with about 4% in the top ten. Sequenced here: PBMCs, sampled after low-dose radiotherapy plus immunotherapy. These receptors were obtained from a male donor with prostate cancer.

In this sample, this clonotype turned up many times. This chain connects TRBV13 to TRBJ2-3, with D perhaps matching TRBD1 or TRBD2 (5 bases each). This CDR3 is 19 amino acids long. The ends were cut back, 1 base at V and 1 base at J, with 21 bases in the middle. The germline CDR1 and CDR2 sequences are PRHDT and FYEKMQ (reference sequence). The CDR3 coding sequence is TGTGCCAGCAGCTTAGTTCCCACAGGAGGTTTTGCTGGCACAGATACGCAGTATTTT. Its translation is CASSLVPTGGFAGTDTQYF.

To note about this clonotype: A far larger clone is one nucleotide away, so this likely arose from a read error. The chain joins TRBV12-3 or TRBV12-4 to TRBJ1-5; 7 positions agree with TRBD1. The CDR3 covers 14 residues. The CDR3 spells CASRRDRVNQPEHF. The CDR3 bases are TGTGCCAGCAGGCGCGACAGGGTCAATCAGCCCGAGCATTTT.

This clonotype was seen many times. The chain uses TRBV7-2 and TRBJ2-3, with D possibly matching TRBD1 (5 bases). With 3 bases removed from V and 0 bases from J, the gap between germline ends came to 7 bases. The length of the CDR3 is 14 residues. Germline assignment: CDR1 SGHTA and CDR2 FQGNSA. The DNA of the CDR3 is TGTGCCAGCAGCTTCAGGGCCAGCACAGATACGCAGTATTTT. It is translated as CASSFRASTDTQYF.

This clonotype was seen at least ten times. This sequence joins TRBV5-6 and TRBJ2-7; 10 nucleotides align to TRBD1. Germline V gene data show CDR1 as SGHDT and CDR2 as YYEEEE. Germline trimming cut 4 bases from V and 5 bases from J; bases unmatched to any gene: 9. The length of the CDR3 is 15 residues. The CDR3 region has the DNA TGTGCCAGCAGCACCACCGGGACAGGGGACGACGAGCAGTACTTC. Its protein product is CASSTTGTGDDEQYF.

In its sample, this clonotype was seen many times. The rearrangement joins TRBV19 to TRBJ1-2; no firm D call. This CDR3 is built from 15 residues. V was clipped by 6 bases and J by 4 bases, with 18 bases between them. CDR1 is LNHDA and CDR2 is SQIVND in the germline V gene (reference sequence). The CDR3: CASSPSGEVGYGYTF. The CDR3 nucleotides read TGTGCCAGTAGCCCTAGTGGCGAAGTGGGCTATGGCTACACCTTC.

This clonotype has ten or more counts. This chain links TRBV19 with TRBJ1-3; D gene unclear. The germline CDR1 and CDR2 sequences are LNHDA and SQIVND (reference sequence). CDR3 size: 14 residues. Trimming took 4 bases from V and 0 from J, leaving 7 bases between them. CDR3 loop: CASSTRASGNTIYF. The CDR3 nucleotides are TGTGCCAGTAGTACCCGGGCCTCTGGAAACACCATATATTTT.

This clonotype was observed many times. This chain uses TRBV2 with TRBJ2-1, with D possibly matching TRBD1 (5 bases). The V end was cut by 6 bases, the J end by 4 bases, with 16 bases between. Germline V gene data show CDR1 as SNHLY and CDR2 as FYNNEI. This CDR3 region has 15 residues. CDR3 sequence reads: CASSLGAPAYNEQFF. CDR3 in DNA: TGTGCCAGCAGCCTTGGGGCTCCCGCTTACAATGAGCAGTTCTTC. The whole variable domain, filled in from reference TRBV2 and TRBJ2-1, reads EPEVTQTPSHQVTQMGQEVILRCVPISNHLYFYWYRQILGQKVEFLVSFYNNEISEKSEIFDDQFSVERPDGSNFTLKIRSTKLEDSAMYFCASSLGAPAYNEQFFGPGTRLTVL.

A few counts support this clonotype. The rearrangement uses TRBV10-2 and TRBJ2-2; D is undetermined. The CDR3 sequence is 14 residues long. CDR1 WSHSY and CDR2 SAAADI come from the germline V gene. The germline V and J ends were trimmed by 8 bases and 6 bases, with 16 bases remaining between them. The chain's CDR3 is CASCPVRDAGELFF. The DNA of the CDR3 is TGCGCCAGCTGCCCCGTAAGGGATGCCGGGGAGCTGTTTTTT.

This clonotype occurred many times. The CDR3 region has the DNA TGTGCCAGCAGCTTAGGGCCCCAAACCTACGAGCAGTACTTC. It encodes CASSLGPQTYEQYF. The J gene is TRBJ2-7, the V gene TRBV5-4; D not certain. In germline, CDR1 is SGHNT, CDR2 YYREEE (reference sequence). The CDR3 consists of 14 residues. The V and J ends lost 2 bases and 2 bases respectively, with 11 bases between them.

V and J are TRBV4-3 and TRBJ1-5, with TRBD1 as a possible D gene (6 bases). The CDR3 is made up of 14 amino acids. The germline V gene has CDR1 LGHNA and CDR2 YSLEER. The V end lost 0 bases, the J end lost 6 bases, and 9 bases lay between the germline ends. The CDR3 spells CASSQDTGSQPQHF. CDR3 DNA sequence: TGCGCCAGCAGCCAAGATACAGGGTCTCAGCCCCAGCATTTT.

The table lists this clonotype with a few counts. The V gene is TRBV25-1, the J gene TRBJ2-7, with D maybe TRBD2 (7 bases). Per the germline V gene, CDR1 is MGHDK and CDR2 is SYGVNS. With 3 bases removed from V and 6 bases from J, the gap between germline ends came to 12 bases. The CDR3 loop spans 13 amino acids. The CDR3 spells CASSEGGTSEQYF. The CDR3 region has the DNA TGTGCCAGCAGTGAGGGAGGGACATCCGAGCAGTACTTC.

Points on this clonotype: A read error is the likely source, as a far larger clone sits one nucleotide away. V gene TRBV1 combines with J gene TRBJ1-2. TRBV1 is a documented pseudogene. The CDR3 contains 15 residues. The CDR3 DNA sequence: TGCGCCAGCAGCCAAACGGCGTCCACGAACTATGGCTACACCTTC. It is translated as CASSQTASTNYGYTF.

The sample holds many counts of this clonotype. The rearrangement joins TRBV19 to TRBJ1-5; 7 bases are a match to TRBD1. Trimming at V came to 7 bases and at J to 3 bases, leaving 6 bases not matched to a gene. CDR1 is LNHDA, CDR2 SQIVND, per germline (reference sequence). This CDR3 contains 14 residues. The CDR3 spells CASTPQGNNQPQHF. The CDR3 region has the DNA TGTGCCAGTACCCCACAGGGGAACAATCAGCCCCAGCATTTT.

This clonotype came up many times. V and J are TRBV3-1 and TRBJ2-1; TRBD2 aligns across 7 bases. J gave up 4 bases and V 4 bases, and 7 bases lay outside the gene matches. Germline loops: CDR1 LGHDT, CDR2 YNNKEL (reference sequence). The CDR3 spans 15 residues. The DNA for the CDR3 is TGTGCCAGCAGCCGCCCCTACGGGGGGTACAATGAGCAGTTCTTC. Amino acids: CASSRPYGGYNEQFF.

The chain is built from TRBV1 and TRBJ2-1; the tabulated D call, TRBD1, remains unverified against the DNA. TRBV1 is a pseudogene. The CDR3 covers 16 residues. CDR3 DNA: TGCGCCAGCAGCCAGCTCGACAGAGATAGAGACAATGAGCAGTTCTTC. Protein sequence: CASSQLDRDRDNEQFF.

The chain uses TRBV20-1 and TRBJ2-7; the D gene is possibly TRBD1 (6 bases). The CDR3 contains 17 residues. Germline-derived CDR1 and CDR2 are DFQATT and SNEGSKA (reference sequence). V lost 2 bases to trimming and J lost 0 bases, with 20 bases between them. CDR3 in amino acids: CSARPRDRLVVSYEQYF. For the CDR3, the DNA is TGCAGTGCTAGACCTAGAGACAGGTTAGTTGTCTCCTACGAGCAGTACTTC.

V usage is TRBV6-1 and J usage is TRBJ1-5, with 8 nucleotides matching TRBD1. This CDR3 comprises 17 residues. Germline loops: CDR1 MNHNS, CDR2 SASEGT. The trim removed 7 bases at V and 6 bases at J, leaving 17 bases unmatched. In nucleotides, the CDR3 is TGTGCCAGCACCTCAATGCGGGGCAGGGGGCAGGGTCAGCCCCAGCATTTT. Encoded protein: CASTSMRGRGQGQPQHF.

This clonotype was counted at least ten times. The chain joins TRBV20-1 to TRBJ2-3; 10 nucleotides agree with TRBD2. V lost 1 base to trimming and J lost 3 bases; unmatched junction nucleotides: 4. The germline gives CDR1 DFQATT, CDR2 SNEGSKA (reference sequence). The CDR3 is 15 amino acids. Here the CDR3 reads CSARASSGGTDTQYF. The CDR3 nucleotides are TGCAGTGCTAGAGCGTCTAGCGGGGGAACAGATACGCAGTATTTT.

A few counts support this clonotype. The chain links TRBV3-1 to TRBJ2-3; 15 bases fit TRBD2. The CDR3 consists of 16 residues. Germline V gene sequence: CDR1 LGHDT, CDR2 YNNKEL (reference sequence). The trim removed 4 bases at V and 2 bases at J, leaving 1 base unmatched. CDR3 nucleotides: TGTGCCAGCAGCCGGACTAGCGGGGGGGCCACAGATACGCAGTATTTT. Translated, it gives CASSRTSGGATDTQYF.

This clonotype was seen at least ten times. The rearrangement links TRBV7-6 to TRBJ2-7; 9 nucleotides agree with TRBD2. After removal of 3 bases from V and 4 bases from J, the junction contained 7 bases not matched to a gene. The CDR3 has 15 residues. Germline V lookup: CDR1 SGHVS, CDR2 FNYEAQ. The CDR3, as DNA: TGTGCCAGCAGCTTGATGGTAGCGGGGGTTTACGAGCAGTACTTC. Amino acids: CASSLMVAGVYEQYF.

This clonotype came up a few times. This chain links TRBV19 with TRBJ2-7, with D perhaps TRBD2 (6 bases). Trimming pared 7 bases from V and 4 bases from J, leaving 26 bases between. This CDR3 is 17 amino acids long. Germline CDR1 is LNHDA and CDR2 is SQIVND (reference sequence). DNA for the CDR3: TGTGCCAGTACCATCCCCCGGCGGGGTCAGCAGGAATACGAGCAGTACTTC. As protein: CASTIPRRGQQEYEQYF.

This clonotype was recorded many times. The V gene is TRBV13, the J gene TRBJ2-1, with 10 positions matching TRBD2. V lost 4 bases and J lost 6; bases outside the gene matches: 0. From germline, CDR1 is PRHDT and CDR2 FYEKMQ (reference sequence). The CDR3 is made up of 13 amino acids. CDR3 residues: CASSWTSGNEQFF. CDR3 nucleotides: TGTGCCAGCAGCTGGACTAGCGGCAATGAGCAGTTCTTC.

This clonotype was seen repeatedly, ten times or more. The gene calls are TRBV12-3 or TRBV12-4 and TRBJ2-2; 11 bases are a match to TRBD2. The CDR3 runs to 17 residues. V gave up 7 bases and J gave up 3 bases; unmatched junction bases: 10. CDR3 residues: CASIPSLAGGYTGELFF. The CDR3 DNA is TGTGCCAGCATCCCCTCGCTAGCGGGGGGATACACCGGGGAGCTGTTTTTT.